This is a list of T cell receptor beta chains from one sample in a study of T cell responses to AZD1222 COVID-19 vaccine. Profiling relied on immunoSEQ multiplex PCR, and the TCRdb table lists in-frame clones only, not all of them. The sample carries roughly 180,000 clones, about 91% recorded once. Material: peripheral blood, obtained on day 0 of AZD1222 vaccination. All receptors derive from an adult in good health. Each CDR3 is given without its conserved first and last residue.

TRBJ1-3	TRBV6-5	ASSYQGGSGNTIY
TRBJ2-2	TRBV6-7	ASNTTSLVPTGELF
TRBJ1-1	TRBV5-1	ASSAQGRGNTEAF
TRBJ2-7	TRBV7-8	ASSLGGGPPSYEQY
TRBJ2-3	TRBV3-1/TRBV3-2	ASSHNNEQSTQY
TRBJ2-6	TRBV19	ASSLGRSGANVLT
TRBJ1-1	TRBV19	ASRPQEGNTEAF
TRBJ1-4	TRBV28	ASSIPGLSGDEKLF
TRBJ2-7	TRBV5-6	ASSGSARSSY
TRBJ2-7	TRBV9	ASSAFSGGGHEQY
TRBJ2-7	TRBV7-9	ASSLGQGTGEQY
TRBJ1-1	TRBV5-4	ASSQGPQATEAF
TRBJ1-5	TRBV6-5	ASSPRQGNQPQH
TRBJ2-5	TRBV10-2	ASSGPLLGEETQY
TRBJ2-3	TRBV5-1	ASSNLVIDTQY
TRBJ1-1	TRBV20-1	SASGAVNTEAF
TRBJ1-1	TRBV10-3	AISEVGNTEAF
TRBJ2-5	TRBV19	ASSASGGPETQY
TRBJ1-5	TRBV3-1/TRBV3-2	ASSQAGFNQPQH
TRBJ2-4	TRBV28	AASGRTLAKNIQY
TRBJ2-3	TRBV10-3	ASRTSGDTQY
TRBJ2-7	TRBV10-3	AIGGSDRGPHEQY
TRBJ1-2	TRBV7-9	ASSQTVNYGYT
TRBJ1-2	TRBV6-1	ASSEAPDRIYGYT
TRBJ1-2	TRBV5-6	ASSPAPGQLLANYGYT
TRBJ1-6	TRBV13	ASSLGGSYNSPLH
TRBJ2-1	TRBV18	ASSPSPQAPRGEQF